The 3 T cell receptor beta chains below were found in one sample sequenced in a study of blood T cells in healthy people across ages. A sample-barcoded 5' primer and a J-beta primer mix were used in a second PCR of roughly 6 to 12 cycles. TCRdb re-derived calls from the 5' RACE reads in MiXCR, one entry per CDR3 protein. The sample has about 930,000 distinct CDR3 sequences, almost 30% seen once; the top ten hold about a tenth. These data were also filed under a second study, of T cells of mothers and their children.

Sequenced sample: blood. These receptors were taken from a woman aged 40 to 50 in good health.

This clonotype was seen repeatedly, ten times or more. The chain employs TRBV6-1 and TRBJ1-5; TRBD1 might be the D (5 bases). CDR1 and CDR2 from the germline V gene are MNHNS and SASEGT. The CDR3 is 13 amino acids. V shed 6 bases and J shed 5 bases, with 11 bases lying between them. The DNA of the CDR3 is TGTGCCAGCAGCGGACAAGACCATCAGCCCCAGCATTTT. As protein: CASSGQDHQPQHF.

This clonotype was seen more than once but under ten times. The CDR3 sequence is CASSVHSKGEQYF. The DNA for the CDR3 is TGTGCCAGCTCGGTGCATTCAAAAGGCGAGCAGTACTTC. V usage is TRBV28 and J usage is TRBJ2-7; D is uncertain. Per the germline V gene, CDR1 is MDHEN and CDR2 is SYDVKM. V was trimmed by 8 bases and J by 6 bases, leaving 17 bases between them. The CDR3 is made up of 13 amino acids.

This clonotype was seen repeatedly, ten times or more. The chain joins TRBV12-3 or TRBV12-4 to TRBJ2-5; unclear D gene. Trimming took 3 bases from V and 1 from J, leaving 6 bases between them. CDR3 length: 13 amino acids. In DNA, the CDR3 is TGTGCCAGCAGTTTTCTTGGCCAAGAGACCCAGTACTTC. Encoded protein: CASSFLGQETQYF.